This T cell receptor (beta chain) stems from a study of post-analysis software for immune sequencing data. With respect to this clonotype: Its target is unknown. One end of the junction fails to match germline, which may point to a read error.

Whole-study results and caveats: The study found TRBV5-6, TRBV5-1 and TRBV20-1 among roughly 5 TRBV segments more frequent in patients than controls. Versus controls, multiple sclerosis patients showed significantly lower diversity (normalized Chao1). By F measure, strong co-clustering occurred among samples prepared in the same batch.

The authors incorporated unique molecular identifiers into the TCR beta cDNA libraries. In TCRdb, the PCR reads were re-called with MiXCR into one record per CDR3 protein. This sample has around 400,000 distinct CDR3 sequences, with 39% found just once. Looked up from germline, CDR1 is DFQATT and CDR2 is SNEGSKA (reference sequence). The CDR3 is made up of 13 amino acids. This clonotype originated in a girl aged 2-15 years with multiple sclerosis. The sequencing sample was made of blood. The V and J genes are TRBV20-1 and TRBJ2-3; possibly TRBD1 or TRBD2 for D (5 bases each). The CDR3 coding sequence is TGCAGTGCTAGTTGGGGGAACACAGATACGGAGTATTTT. Protein: CSASWGNTDTEYF.